This T cell receptor (beta chain) was captured in a study of T-cell reconstitution after alpha-beta-depleted transplantation in children listed by TCRdb under 2016. About the investigation overall: T-cell immune reconstitution after TCRalphabeta/CD19-depleted allogeneic hematopoietic cell transplantation in children was quantitatively tracked in the study by means of TCR repertoire profiling.

For this chain, trimming is 1 base at the V end and 5 bases at the J end, and the number of junction bases without a gene match is 12. CDR1 and CDR2 (MNHEY, SMNVEV) derive from the germline V gene (reference sequence). There are 19 amino acids in the CDR3, from cysteine to phenylalanine inclusive. The only DNA kept is the CDR3, 57 bases in frame from the first base. Library method: PCR. This sample was sequenced with an Illumina HiSeq 2500. To normalize quantification of the TCRbeta repertoire, the TCR libraries were built with molecular barcoding that relied on unique molecular identifiers. TCRdb passed the public sequencing reads through fastp at Q25 and MiXCR, retaining productive beta sequences. One record per CDR3 amino acid sequence lists the most common genes and DNA. The sample table lists some 300,000 distinct CDR3 sequences, 10% of them with a count of one. Of the sample, less than 2.5% is held by the ten largest clones.

In the case of this clonotype: Which antigen it targets is not known. No much larger clone exists at a distance of one base, and base qualities are not known.

The sample consisted of PBMCs from the stem cell graft donor, taken from the stem cell graft. The clonotype comes from a human donor who donated a stem cell graft to a child with acute lymphoblastic leukemia. The sequence links TRBV27 to TRBJ2-7; the central 15 bases match TRBD2. The DNA sequence reads TGTGCCAGCAGTTTATGGGGACTAGCGGGAGGCCAACTCCCGGACGAGCAGTACTTC. This yields the protein CASSLWGLAGGQLPDEQYF.